This T cell receptor (beta chain) emerged from a study of CD8+ T cells in alopecia areata. The sample holds a few counts of this clone. The authors extracted RNA and reverse transcribed it into cDNA as the sequencing template. Using immunoSEQ multiplex PCR, the repertoire was profiled, and TCRdb retains in-frame clones only, with some absent. The data show 150,000 or so clones, with 58% seen just once and 16% held by the top ten. The ends were cut back, 2 bases at V and 10 bases at J, with 15 bases in the middle. The CDR3 is 14 amino acids. Germline V lookup: CDR1 MGHRA, CDR2 YSYEKL. Sample treatment: oral pan-JAK inhibitor, 5-10 mg twice daily.

The rearrangement uses TRBV4-1 and TRBJ1-5; D is undetermined. Sequencing was performed on CD4+ T cells sorted from blood, taken around week 55, from a patient treated with tofacitinib. This receptor was obtained from a human donor with alopecia areata. In DNA form, the CDR3 reads TGCGCCAGCAGCCAACCTCTCGTCCCGATACCCCAGCATTTT. Its protein is CASSQPLVPIPQHF.